This T cell receptor beta chain originates from a study of graft-versus-host responses after intestinal transplantation. Study-level information: The transplants performed in recipients were multivisceral, liver-intestinal, or isolated intestinal.

As regards this clone: The target antigen is unknown. The junction and the germline gene differ at one end; a read error may be behind it.

General study points: Ileal or blood samples showed some GvH clones first, and such clones were also found in recipient marrow.

The CDR3 extends over 12 amino acids. Per germline, CDR1 SGHDN and CDR2 FVKESK. TCRdb's table, derived via immunoSEQ multiplex PCR, lists solely in-frame clones and lacks some. This table has approximately 90,000 clones, under 95% appearing once. The sequencing here drew on unstimulated CD8+ T cells sorted from spleen or lymph node cells, taken before transplant. The source is a human donor who was the organ donor for an intestinal transplant. The chain has TRBV14 and TRBJ2-5, with D possibly being TRBD1 or TRBD2 (5 bases each). The CDR3 DNA is TGTGCCAGCAGCACAAACATAGGGACCCCAGACTTC. It encodes CASSTNIGTPDF.